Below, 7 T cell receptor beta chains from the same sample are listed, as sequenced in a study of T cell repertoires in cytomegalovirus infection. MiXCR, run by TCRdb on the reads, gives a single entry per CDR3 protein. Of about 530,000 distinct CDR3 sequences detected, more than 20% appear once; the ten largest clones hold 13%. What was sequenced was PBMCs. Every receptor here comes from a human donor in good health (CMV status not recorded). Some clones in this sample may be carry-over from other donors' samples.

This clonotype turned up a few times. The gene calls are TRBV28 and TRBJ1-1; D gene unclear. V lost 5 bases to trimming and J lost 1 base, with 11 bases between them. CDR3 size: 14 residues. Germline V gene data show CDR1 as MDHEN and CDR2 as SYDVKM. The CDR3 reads CASSPSWGNTEAFF. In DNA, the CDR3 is TGTGCCAGCAGTCCCAGCTGGGGGAACACTGAAGCTTTCTTT.

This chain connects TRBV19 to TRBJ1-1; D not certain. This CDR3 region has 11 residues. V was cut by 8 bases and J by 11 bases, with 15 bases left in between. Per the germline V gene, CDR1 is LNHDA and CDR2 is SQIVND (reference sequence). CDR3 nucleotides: TGTGCCAGTTTCCTCGGCGTCAGGGCTTTCTTT. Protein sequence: CASFLGVRAFF. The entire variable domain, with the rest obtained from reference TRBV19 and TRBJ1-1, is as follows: DGGITQSPKYLFRKEGQNVTLSCEQNLNHDAMYWYRQDPGQGLRLIYYSQIVNDFQKGDIAEGYSVSREKKESFPLTVTSAQKNPTAFYLCASFLGVRAFFGQGTRLTVV.

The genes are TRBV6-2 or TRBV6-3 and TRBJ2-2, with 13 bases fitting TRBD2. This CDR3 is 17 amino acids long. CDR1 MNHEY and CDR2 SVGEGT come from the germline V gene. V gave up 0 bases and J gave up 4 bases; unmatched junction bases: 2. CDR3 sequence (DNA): TGTGCCAGCAGTTACTCGGGACTAGCGGGATTCACCGGGGAGCTGTTTTTT. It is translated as CASSYSGLAGFTGELFF.

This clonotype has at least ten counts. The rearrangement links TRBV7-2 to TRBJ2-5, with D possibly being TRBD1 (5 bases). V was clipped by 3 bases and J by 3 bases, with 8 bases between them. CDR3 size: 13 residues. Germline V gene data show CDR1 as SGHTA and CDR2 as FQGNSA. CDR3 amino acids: CASSFSDKETQYF. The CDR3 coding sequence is TGTGCCAGCAGCTTTTCGGACAAAGAGACCCAGTACTTC. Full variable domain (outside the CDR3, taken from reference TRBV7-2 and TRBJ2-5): GAGVSQSPSNKVTEKGKDVELRCDPISGHTALYWYRQSLGQGLEFLIYFQGNSAPDKSGLPSDRFSAERTGGSVSTLTIQRTQQEDSAVYLCASSFSDKETQYFGPGTRLLVL.

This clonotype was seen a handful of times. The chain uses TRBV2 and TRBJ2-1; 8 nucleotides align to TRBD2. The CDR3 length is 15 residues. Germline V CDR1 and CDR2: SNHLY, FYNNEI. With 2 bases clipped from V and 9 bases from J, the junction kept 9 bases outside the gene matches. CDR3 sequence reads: CASSETGTRVGEQFF. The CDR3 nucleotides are TGTGCCAGCAGTGAAACCGGGACTAGGGTCGGTGAGCAGTTCTTC.

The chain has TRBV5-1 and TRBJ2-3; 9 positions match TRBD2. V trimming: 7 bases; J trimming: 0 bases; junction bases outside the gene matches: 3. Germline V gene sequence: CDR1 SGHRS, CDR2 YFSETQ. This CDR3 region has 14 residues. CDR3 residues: CASRTSDSTDTQYF. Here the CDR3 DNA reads TGCGCCAGCCGGACTAGCGATAGCACAGATACGCAGTATTTT.

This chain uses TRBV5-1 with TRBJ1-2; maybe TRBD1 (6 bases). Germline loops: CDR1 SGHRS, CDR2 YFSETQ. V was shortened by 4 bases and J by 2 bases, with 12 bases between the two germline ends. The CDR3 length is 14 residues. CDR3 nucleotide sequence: TGCGCCAGCAGCCTCCGGACAGAGAACTATGGCTACACCTTC. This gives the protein CASSLRTENYGYTF.